This T cell receptor beta chain was captured by sequencing in a study of glioma-infiltrating T cells after dendritic cell vaccination. Background on the study: Dendritic cell vaccination trial patients had either newly diagnosed or recurrent glioblastoma. The vaccine used monocyte-derived dendritic cells pulsed overnight with autologous tumor lysate. Study-wide points: Only a small number of patients had complete blood and tumor samples.

Measured with immunoSEQ multiplex PCR; TCRdb has only the in-frame clones, and not every one. Among tens of thousands of clones, 70% to 85% were seen once, and the ten largest hold 7.8%. This clone was recorded a few times. As yet, its antigen is unknown. The CDR3 has 13 residues. Trimming stripped 7 bases from V and 5 bases from J, with 11 bases between. From germline, CDR1 is SNHLY and CDR2 FYNNEI. The receptor was isolated from a human donor with glioblastoma. The sample consisted of blood, taken before dendritic cell vaccination. The chain combines TRBV2 with TRBJ1-4; no firm D call. As DNA, the CDR3 is TGTGCCAGCAACAAGAGGTGGAATGAAAAACTGTTTTTT. This encodes CASNKRWNEKLFF.